These 5 T cell receptor beta chains were all obtained from the same sample, sequenced in a study of Graves' ophthalmopathy and Graves' hyperthyroidism. Amplification from RNA transcripts yielded the TCR beta CDR3 regions. First-round RT-PCR with HTBI primers preceded a second-round multiplex PCR. MiXCR, applied by TCRdb to the multiplex PCR reads, yields one record per CDR3 protein. This sample has more than 1,000,000 distinct CDR3 sequences, with 35% to 45% found just once. The sequenced sample consisted of peripheral blood or thyroid tissue (not recorded which). The receptor set was obtained from an adult man with Graves' hyperthyroidism.

The rearrangement joins TRBV10-2 to TRBJ1-5; D not resolved. From germline, CDR1 is WSHSY and CDR2 SAAADI. This CDR3 is 12 amino acids long. Trimming took 2 bases from V and 15 from J, leaving 14 bases between them. CDR3 bases: TGCGCCAGCAGTGAGGACGGCATGCAAGGGCATTTT. It yields the protein CASSEDGMQGHF.

Turning to this clonotype: A read error may produce the germline difference seen at one junction end. For the CDR3, the DNA is TGTGCCAGCAGTTACCCTGGGACAGGGGGCCATCGAGAGACCCAGTACTTC. This sequence encodes CASSYPGTGGHRETQYF. The rearrangement uses TRBV10-3 and TRBJ2-5, with 12 bases fitting TRBD1. CDR1 and CDR2 (germline): ENHRY, SYGVKD. This CDR3 has 17 amino acids.

This sequence joins TRBV10-2 and TRBJ2-5; D is unclear. CDR1 is WSHSY and CDR2 is SAAADI in the germline V gene. V shed 2 bases and J shed 5 bases, with 12 bases lying between them. The CDR3 is 14 residues long. The CDR3 coding sequence is TGCGCCAGCAGTGAGGGGAATCCCCAGGAGACCCAGTACTTC. Encoded protein: CASSEGNPQETQYF.

This clonotype was observed a handful of times. The chain employs TRBV20-1 and TRBJ2-6; 8 positions agree with TRBD1. The CDR3 consists of 16 residues. In germline, CDR1 is DFQATT, CDR2 SNEGSKA (reference sequence). The ends lost 6 bases at V and 1 base at J; junction bases unmatched: 8. In nucleotides, the CDR3 is TGCAGTGCAGAGAACCGGGACAGGTCTGGGGCCAACGTCCTGACTTTC. Amino acid sequence: CSAENRDRSGANVLTF.

This rearrangement joins TRBV5-1 to TRBJ1-1; D possibly corresponds to TRBD1 (6 bases). The length of the CDR3 is 15 residues. Germline V gives CDR1 SGHRS, CDR2 YFSETQ. Trimming cost V 4 bases and J 2 bases, with 15 bases left between them. CDR3 nucleotides: TGCGCCAGCAGCCAAGGGGGTAGAGGAAACACTGAAGCTTTCTTT. Its protein product is CASSQGGRGNTEAFF.